The 31 T cell receptor beta chains in this list originate from one sample, sequenced in a study of blood T cell repertoires in COVID-19. TCRdb keeps only in-frame clones here, not all; method: immunoSEQ multiplex PCR. The sample records around 130,000 clones, more than 70% being singletons. The specimen was peripheral blood. These receptors originate from an older woman with acute or convalescent COVID-19.

The CDR3 loop reads CASSPTSGRFVQFF. The CDR3 bases are TGTGCCAGCAGCCCGACTAGCGGGAGATTTGTGCAGTTCTTC. This chain uses TRBV6-5 with TRBJ2-1; 12 bases map to TRBD2. Germline V gene data show CDR1 as MNHEY and CDR2 as SVGAGI. The J segment lost 12 bases and the V segment lost 6 bases, leaving 9 bases of the junction unmatched. The CDR3 has 14 amino acids.

V and J are TRBV11-3 and TRBJ2-5; the match to TRBD2 covers 10 bases. Germline CDR1 reads SGHNT; CDR2 reads YENEEA. Trimming took 2 bases from V and 4 from J; bases not matched to a gene: 4. The CDR3 spans 15 residues. The CDR3 is CASSLLAGVSETQYF. CDR3 coding DNA: TGTGCCAGCAGCTTACTAGCGGGAGTCTCAGAGACCCAGTACTTC.

The chain has TRBV3-1 (or the pseudogene TRBV3-2) and TRBJ2-7; 7 bases agree with TRBD2. There are 15 residues in the CDR3. V gave up 1 base and J gave up 2 bases; unmatched junction bases: 5. Per the germline V gene, CDR1 is LGHDT and CDR2 is YNNKEL (reference sequence). The CDR3 is CASSQAASGAYEQYF. CDR3 DNA: TGTGCCAGCAGCCAAGCGGCGAGCGGGGCCTACGAGCAGTACTTC.

This clone has just one count. V and J are TRBV4-2 and TRBJ1-6; TRBD1 agrees at 10 bases. Germline V gene data show CDR1 as LGHNA and CDR2 as YNFKEQ. The CDR3 spans 16 residues. The V segment lost 1 base and the J segment 7 bases; nucleotides outside the gene matches: 4. CDR3 nucleotide sequence: TGTGCCAGCAGCCAAGGTTTGGGACAGGGGAATTCACCCCTCCACTTT. Translating it yields CASSQGLGQGNSPLHF.

The chain joins TRBV5-5 to TRBJ2-7; D perhaps matches TRBD2 (6 bases). CDR1 and CDR2 from the germline V gene are SGHKS and YYEKEE (reference sequence). This CDR3 region has 15 residues. V dropped 0 bases and J dropped 3 bases, with 13 bases sitting between them. In DNA form, the CDR3 reads TGTGCCAGCAGCTTGGTAGCGGAGGCCAACTACGAGCAGTACTTC. This sequence encodes CASSLVAEANYEQYF.

The chain uses TRBV3-1 (or the pseudogene TRBV3-2) and TRBJ2-1; the match to TRBD2 covers 10 bases. The J segment lost 4 bases and the V segment lost 8 bases, leaving 8 bases of the junction unmatched. The CDR3 spans 15 residues. Germline assignment: CDR1 LGHDT and CDR2 YNNKEL (reference sequence). The chain's CDR3 is CASETGTSAYNEQFF. DNA for the CDR3: TGTGCCAGCGAGACCGGGACTAGCGCATACAATGAGCAGTTCTTC.

The V gene is TRBV24-1, the J gene TRBJ2-5, with D possibly being TRBD2 (6 bases). Per germline, CDR1 KGHDR and CDR2 SFDVKD. V was clipped by 0 bases and J by 5 bases, with 15 bases between them. This CDR3 contains 16 residues. CDR3 protein: CATSDLQFGGEETQYF. CDR3 bases: TGTGCCACCAGTGATTTGCAGTTCGGGGGTGAGGAGACCCAGTACTTC.

The chain has TRBV2 and TRBJ1-5; no definite D call. The CDR3 covers 13 residues. Germline CDR1 reads SNHLY; CDR2 reads FYNNEI. Trimming left V 2 bases short and J 10 bases short, with 12 bases between. In DNA, the CDR3 is TGTGCCAGCAGTGAACACCGGGATGGACCCCAGCATTTT. Protein product: CASSEHRDGPQHF.

V usage is TRBV5-1 and J usage is TRBJ2-7; TRBD1 might be the D (5 bases). This CDR3 is 14 amino acids long. The germline V gene has CDR1 SGHRS and CDR2 YFSETQ. V was clipped by 2 bases and J by 1 base, with 10 bases between them. The CDR3 here is CASSLGRGSYEQYV. Written as DNA, the CDR3 is TGCGCCAGCAGCTTAGGAAGGGGATCCTACGAGCAGTACGTC.

V usage is TRBV6-5 and J usage is TRBJ2-1; D not resolved. V lost 6 bases and J 2 bases, leaving 14 bases between the germline ends. CDR1 and CDR2 (germline): MNHEY, SVGAGI. CDR3 length: 15 amino acids. This CDR3 reads CASSLRGLAYNEQFF. DNA for the CDR3: TGTGCCAGCAGCCTCCGTGGGCTGGCCTACAATGAGCAGTTCTTC.

The CDR3 is CASSWGTGNTEAFF. In DNA form, the CDR3 reads TGTGCCAGCAGCTGGGGGACAGGGAACACTGAAGCTTTCTTT. V gene TRBV5-5 combines with J gene TRBJ1-1; 8 bases are shared with TRBD1. CDR1 is SGHKS, CDR2 YYEKEE, per germline (reference sequence). The CDR3 spans 14 residues. The trim removed 3 bases at V and 1 base at J, leaving 2 bases unmatched.

This chain joins TRBV7-9 and TRBJ2-7; 9 nucleotides line up with TRBD2. This CDR3 has 13 residues. The J segment lost 8 bases and the V segment lost 5 bases, leaving 7 bases of the junction unmatched. From germline, CDR1 is SEHNR and CDR2 FQNEAQ (reference sequence). Here the CDR3 reads CASSPAGTSKQYV. Here the CDR3 DNA reads TGTGCCAGCAGCCCGGCAGGGACTAGCAAGCAGTACGTC.

V and J are TRBV12-3 or TRBV12-4 and TRBJ1-1; D is uncertain. This CDR3 comprises 12 residues. Trimming stripped 8 bases from V and 3 bases from J, with 10 bases between. In DNA form, the CDR3 reads TGTGCCAGCGGGCACGGGGACACTGAAGCTTTCTTT. Translated, it gives CASGHGDTEAFF.

To note about this clone: The germline gene is not matched at one end of the junction; a read error may be the cause. CDR3 sequence: CASSLYRPYGYTF. The CDR3 DNA reads as TGTGCTAGCAGCTTGTACAGACCTTATGGCTACACCTTC. The chain has TRBV7-7 and TRBJ1-2; no reliable D call. Germline V gene sequence: CDR1 SSHAT, CDR2 FNYEAQ (reference sequence). The CDR3 is 13 amino acids.

Here the CDR3 DNA reads TGTGCCAGCAGCGTAGTCCTCGGTTCCTACGAGCAGTACGTC. Amino acids: CASSVVLGSYEQYV. The chain combines TRBV9 with TRBJ2-7, with unresolved D. The germline V gene has CDR1 SGDLS and CDR2 YYNGEE. The CDR3 totals 14 residues. V dropped 0 bases and J dropped 1 base, with 8 bases sitting between them.

The chain is built from TRBV7-9 and TRBJ2-3; no clear D. This CDR3 has 15 residues. The germline V gene encodes CDR1 SEHNR and CDR2 FQNEAQ (reference sequence). V shed 0 bases and J shed 5 bases, with 12 bases lying between them. The CDR3 DNA is TGTGCCAGCAGCTTAGCGAGGAACTCGAGAGATACGCAGTATTTT. Protein: CASSLARNSRDTQYF.

This clone has a count of ten or more. CDR3 loop: CASSSSAASYEQYF. CDR3 bases: TGTGCCAGCAGCTCCTCGGCGGCTTCCTACGAGCAGTACTTC. The V and J genes are TRBV7-9 and TRBJ2-7; D uncertain. This CDR3 region has 14 residues. Germline V gene lookup returns CDR1 SEHNR and CDR2 FQNEAQ (reference sequence). V was clipped by 4 bases and J by 1 base, with 11 bases between them.

The chain recombines TRBV2 with TRBJ2-2; 9 bases are a match to TRBD2. Germline V gene lookup returns CDR1 SNHLY and CDR2 FYNNEI. The J segment lost 5 bases and the V segment lost 6 bases, leaving 7 bases of the junction unmatched. The CDR3 totals 15 residues. The CDR3 DNA sequence: TGTGCCAGCAGCTCCGCGGGAGGGCGAACCGGGGAGCTGTTTTTT. It specifies CASSSAGGRTGELFF.

This chain joins TRBV5-1 and TRBJ1-1; no definite D call. In germline, CDR1 is SGHRS, CDR2 YFSETQ. The germline V and J ends were trimmed by 2 bases and 4 bases, with 9 bases remaining between them. The CDR3 runs to 13 residues. The chain's CDR3 is CASSFGETTEAFF. CDR3 bases: TGCGCCAGCAGCTTTGGGGAGACCACTGAAGCTTTCTTT. Complete variable domain (other parts from reference TRBV5-1 and TRBJ1-1): KAGVTQTPRYLIKTRGQQVTLSCSPISGHRSVSWYQQTPGQGLQFLFEYFSETQRNKGNFPGRFSGRQFSNSRSEMNVSTLELGDSALYLCASSFGETTEAFFGQGTRLTVV.

This chain uses TRBV24-1 with TRBJ1-4, with 9 nucleotides matching TRBD1. With 2 bases clipped from V and 8 bases from J, the junction kept 5 bases outside the gene matches. This CDR3 contains 15 residues. Germline lookup yields CDR1 KGHDR and CDR2 SFDVKD. CDR3 sequence (DNA): TGTGCCACCAGTGATTCTAGGACAGGGGAAGAAAAACTGTTTTTT. Amino acids: CATSDSRTGEEKLFF.

The rearrangement links TRBV7-8 to TRBJ2-7, with 7 bases identical to TRBD1. Germline-derived CDR1 and CDR2 are SGHVS and FQNEAQ. Trimming removed 1 base from V and 3 bases from J; junction bases left unmatched: 3. There are 14 residues in the CDR3. CDR3 region: CASSLVRQGYEQYF. In DNA form, the CDR3 reads TGTGCCAGCAGCTTAGTTCGACAGGGCTACGAGCAGTACTTC.

The rearrangement joins TRBV18 to TRBJ1-6; TRBD1 agrees at 7 bases. Unmatched junction bases numbered 1, after V lost 3 bases and J lost 5 bases. From germline, CDR1 is KGHSH and CDR2 LQKENI. CDR3 length: 14 amino acids. The CDR3, as DNA: TGTGCCAGCTCACCTGGGACAGATAATTCACCCCTCCACTTT. Its protein product is CASSPGTDNSPLHF.

This chain connects TRBV7-8 to TRBJ1-1; D unclear. V was clipped by 5 bases and J by 2 bases, with 12 bases between them. CDR3 length equals 14 residues. Per the germline V gene, CDR1 is SGHVS and CDR2 is FQNEAQ. CDR3 residues: CASSPQTENTEAFF. The CDR3, as DNA: TGTGCCAGCAGCCCTCAAACAGAAAACACTGAAGCTTTCTTT. Drawing the rest from reference TRBV7-8 and TRBJ1-1, the complete variable domain is GAGVSQSPRYKVAKRGQDVALRCDPISGHVSLFWYQQALGQGPEFLTYFQNEAQLDKSGLPSDRFFAERPEGSVSTLKIQRTQQEDSAVYLCASSPQTENTEAFFGQGTRLTVV.

The rearrangement links TRBV6-4 to TRBJ2-1, with 7 bases that match TRBD1. Germline V lookup: CDR1 MRHNA, CDR2 SNTAGT. The CDR3 spans 16 residues. J was trimmed by 0 bases and V by 4 bases; bases with no gene match: 6. CDR3 nucleotide sequence: TGTGCCAGCAGTGTTTCGACAGGGTTCTCCTACAATGAGCAGTTCTTC. It is translated as CASSVSTGFSYNEQFF.

J is TRBJ2-1 and V is TRBV5-1, with D perhaps TRBD2 (5 bases). Germline V gene data show CDR1 as SGHRS and CDR2 as YFSETQ. Trimming removed 4 bases at V and 9 bases at J, with 17 bases between. The CDR3 runs 14 residues. As DNA, the CDR3 is TGCGCCAGCAGCCTCGCGGGTCGGGTAGGTGAGCAGTTCTTC. This codes for CASSLAGRVGEQFF.

V gene TRBV10-3 combines with J gene TRBJ1-2; D remains unclear. The CDR3 length is 13 residues. V lost 0 bases and J 4 bases, leaving 6 bases between the germline ends. In germline, CDR1 is ENHRY, CDR2 SYGVKD. CDR3 nucleotide sequence: TGTGCCATCAGTGAGTCGGAGGGCTATGGCTACACCTTC. Translating gives CAISESEGYGYTF.

V gene TRBV6-5 combines with J gene TRBJ1-5; D remains ambiguous. The germline CDR1 and CDR2 sequences are MNHEY and SVGAGI. V was clipped by 7 bases and J by 3 bases, with 16 bases between them. The CDR3 has 15 residues. Here the CDR3 reads CASIFERFTNQPQHF. In DNA form, the CDR3 reads TGTGCCAGCATCTTCGAGAGATTTACCAATCAGCCCCAGCATTTT.

J is TRBJ2-3 and V is TRBV5-1; D is undetermined. This CDR3 is 16 amino acids long. Trimming pared 0 bases from V and 0 bases from J, leaving 11 bases between. Germline CDR1 and CDR2: SGHRS and YFSETQ. CDR3 nucleotide sequence: TGCGCCAGCAGCTTGGGTATGGCGGCTAGCACAGATACGCAGTATTTT. Protein sequence: CASSLGMAASTDTQYF.

This sequence joins TRBV7-2 and TRBJ2-1, with 9 bases lining up with TRBD2. CDR1 SGHTA and CDR2 FQGNSA come from the germline V gene. CDR3 length: 13 amino acids. The junction had 2 bases not matched to a gene; V was cut back by 4 bases and J by 7 bases. In nucleotides, the CDR3 is TGTGCCAGCAGCTCGACTAGCGGAAATGAGCAGTTCTTC. Translating gives CASSSTSGNEQFF.

CDR3 in DNA: TGTGCCAGCAGCCGGACTAGCGGGATCTACGAGCAGTACTTC. It encodes CASSRTSGIYEQYF. The chain uses TRBV6-5 and TRBJ2-7, with 12 bases aligning to TRBD2. Germline lookup yields CDR1 MNHEY and CDR2 SVGAGI. This CDR3 comprises 14 residues. Trimming at V came to 6 bases and at J to 3 bases, leaving 3 bases not matched to a gene.

The V gene is TRBV6-6, the J gene TRBJ1-2, with 8 bases that match TRBD1. This CDR3 has 13 amino acids. Per germline, CDR1 MNHNY and CDR2 SVGAGI (reference sequence). Trimming at V came to 5 bases and at J to 6 bases, leaving 5 bases not matched to a gene. CDR3 DNA sequence: TGTGCCAGCAGTGCGACAGGGGATCATGGCTACACCTTC. As protein: CASSATGDHGYTF.